The entry below describes one T cell receptor (beta chain). The CDR3 contains 13 residues. Trimming stripped 5 bases from V and 2 bases from J, with 9 bases between. Germline V gives CDR1 KGHSH, CDR2 LQKENI. This sample stems from a study of T cells after somatic rescue of genetic block. Assay used: immunoSEQ multiplex PCR; TCRdb lists only in-frame clones, some missing. The sample has approximately 71,000 clones, 85% to 95% seen once. Sequencing was performed on peripheral blood mononuclear cells (PBMCs). The sequence was obtained from a man aged 40-49 years. The chain joins TRBV18 to TRBJ1-1, with no clear D. The CDR3 region is CASSIQSNTEAFF. CDR3 in DNA: TGTGCCAGCTCAATACAGTCTAACACTGAAGCTTTCTTT.